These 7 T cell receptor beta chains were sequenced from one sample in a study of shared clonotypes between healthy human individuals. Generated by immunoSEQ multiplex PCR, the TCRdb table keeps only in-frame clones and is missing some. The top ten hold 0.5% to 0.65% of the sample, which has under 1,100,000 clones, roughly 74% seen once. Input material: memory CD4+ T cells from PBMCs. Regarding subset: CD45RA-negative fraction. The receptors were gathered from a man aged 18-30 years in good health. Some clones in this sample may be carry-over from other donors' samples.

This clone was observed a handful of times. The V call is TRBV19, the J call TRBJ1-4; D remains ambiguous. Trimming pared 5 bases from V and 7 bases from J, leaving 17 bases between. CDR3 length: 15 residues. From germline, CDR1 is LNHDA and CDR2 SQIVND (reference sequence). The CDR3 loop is CASSLQDLGGEKLFF. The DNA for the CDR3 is TGTGCCAGTAGTCTCCAAGACCTGGGTGGTGAAAAACTGTTTTTT.

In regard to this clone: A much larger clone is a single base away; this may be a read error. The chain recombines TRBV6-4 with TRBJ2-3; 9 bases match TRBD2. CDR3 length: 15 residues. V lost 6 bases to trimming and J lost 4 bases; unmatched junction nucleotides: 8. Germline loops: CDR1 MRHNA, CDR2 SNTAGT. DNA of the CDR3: TGTGCCAGCAGCGTTAGCGGGAGAGGGGCAGATACGCAGTATTTT. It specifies CASSVSGRGADTQYF.

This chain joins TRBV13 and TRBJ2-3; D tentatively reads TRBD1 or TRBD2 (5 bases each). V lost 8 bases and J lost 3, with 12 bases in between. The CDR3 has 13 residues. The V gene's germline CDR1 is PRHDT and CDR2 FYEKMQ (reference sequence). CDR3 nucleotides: TGTGCCAGCGGGGGAGTTAGTACAGATACGCAGTATTTT. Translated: CASGGVSTDTQYF.

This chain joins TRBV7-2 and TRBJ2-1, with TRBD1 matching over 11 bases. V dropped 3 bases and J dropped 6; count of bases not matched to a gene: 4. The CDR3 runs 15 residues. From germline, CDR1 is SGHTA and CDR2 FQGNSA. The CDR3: CASSLDRGRANEQFF. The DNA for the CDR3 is TGTGCCAGCAGCTTGGACAGGGGGCGGGCCAATGAGCAGTTCTTC.

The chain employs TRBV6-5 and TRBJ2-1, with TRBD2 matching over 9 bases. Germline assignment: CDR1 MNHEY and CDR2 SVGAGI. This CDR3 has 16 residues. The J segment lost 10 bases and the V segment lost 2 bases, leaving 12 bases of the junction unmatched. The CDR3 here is CASSYRGTSRRGEQFF. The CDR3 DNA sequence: TGTGCCAGCAGTTACCGGGGGACTAGCAGGAGAGGAGAGCAGTTCTTC.

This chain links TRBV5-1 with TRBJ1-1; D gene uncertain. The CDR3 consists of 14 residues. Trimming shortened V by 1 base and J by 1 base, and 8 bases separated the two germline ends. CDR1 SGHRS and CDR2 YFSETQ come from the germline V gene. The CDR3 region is CASSLSTRNTEAFF. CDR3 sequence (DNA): TGCGCCAGCAGCTTGAGTACCCGGAACACTGAAGCTTTCTTT.

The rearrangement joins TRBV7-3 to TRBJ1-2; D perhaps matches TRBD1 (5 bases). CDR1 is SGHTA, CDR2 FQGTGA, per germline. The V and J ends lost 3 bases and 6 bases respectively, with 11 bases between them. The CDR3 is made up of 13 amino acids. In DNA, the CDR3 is TGTGCCAGCAGCTTTGGTCCGGGGGATGGCTACACCTTC. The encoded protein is CASSFGPGDGYTF.